The T cell receptor (beta chain) under discussion was sequenced for a study of CD8+ T cells in alopecia areata. Turning to the study itself: A regimen of oral tofacitinib, 5 to 10 mg twice daily, was given to treated patients.

Germline V lookup: CDR1 SQVTM, CDR2 ANQGSEA. The CDR3 consists of 13 residues. V was shortened by 4 bases and J by 0 bases, with 9 bases between the two germline ends. This clone appeared a single time. Its antigen is currently unknown. Other DNA sequences from this sample encode an identical CDR3 as well. Whole-study results and caveats: Among the top 100, expanded CD8+ clones, as well as scalp clonality, were significantly decreased by tofacitinib.

Treatment given: oral pan-JAK inhibitor, 5-10 mg twice daily. Extracted RNA was reverse transcribed, and the resulting cDNA served as sequencing template. The repertoire was sequenced with immunoSEQ multiplex PCR; TCRdb's copy has only in-frame clones and lacks some. The profile shows about 260,000 clones, 60% of them singletons. The sequenced sample was CD4+ T cells sorted from blood, obtained around week 52, from a patient treated with tofacitinib. The TCR comes from a human donor with alopecia areata. The chain employs TRBV29-1 and TRBJ1-1; D remains ambiguous. CDR3 protein: CSVAFRLNTEAFF. CDR3 coding DNA: TGCAGCGTTGCATTCAGGCTGAACACTGAAGCTTTCTTT.